This is a list of T cell receptor beta chains from one sample in a study of shared T cell receptors in the human thymus. Measured with immunoSEQ multiplex PCR; TCRdb has only the in-frame clones, and not every one. The sample lists hundreds of thousands of clones, around 87% occurring once. These data are also associated with another study on human thymus T cells.

Sequencing input: thymocytes. The receptors were gathered from a boy under three years old with a congenital heart defect. CDR3s include the opening cysteine and the closing phenylalanine or tryptophan.

>TRBJ1-3|TRBV5-6
CASSSVTGTAGNTIYF
>TRBJ2-1|TRBV28
CASRNPRLAGVHGYNEQFF
>TRBJ1-5|TRBV30
CAWSAGGGQPQHF
>TRBJ1-5|TRBV19
CASTQGPGQPQHF
>TRBJ2-5|TRBV5-1
CASSLTGTSGQETQYF
>TRBJ2-7|TRBV19
CASREAGMYEQYF
>TRBJ1-1|TRBV7-6
CASSQRGVYTEAFF
>TRBJ1-1|TRBV5-1
CASSLAGRNTEAFF
>TRBJ2-7|TRBV14
CASSRQGTSAYISYEQYF
>TRBJ2-1|TRBV2
CASRCPDPLAGAGNEQFF
>TRBJ2-3|TRBV2
CASSERVWRGEYTDTQYF
>TRBJ2-1|TRBV28
CASSFRGGHEQFF
>TRBJ2-7|TRBV5-6
CASSSRDLSYEQYF
>TRBJ1-2|TRBV9
CASSVEGGTDKDYGYTF
>TRBJ2-2|TRBV4-3
CASSQDSPDRGRHTGELFF
>TRBJ2-1|TRBV28
CASSFKRLAGGKEQFF
>TRBJ2-3|TRBV7-8
CASSPTSGSLTDTQYF
>TRBJ2-2|TRBV7-2
CASSFSGGANTGELFF
>TRBJ1-2|TRBV7-9
CASSFPQGDGYTF
>TRBJ2-7|TRBV6-5
CASSLDSALGEQYF
>TRBJ2-7|TRBV6-5
CASSWPGGISYEQYF
>TRBJ2-1|TRBV6-1
CASSELRLAGVDEQFF
>TRBJ2-3|TRBV5-1
CASTRYPAGTDTQYF
>TRBJ2-2|TRBV19
CASSTPTSGVNTGELFF
>TRBJ2-3|TRBV28
CASSLSAGWADTQYF
>TRBJ2-3|TRBV11-2
CASSLDRQNTDTQYF
>TRBJ1-1|TRBV6-5
CASSYEGWNTEAFF
>TRBJ2-7|TRBV28
CASSLAVVAYEQYF
>TRBJ2-1|TRBV29-1
CSVEGGQGLYNEQFF
>TRBJ1-1|TRBV28
CASSFKGLYTEAFF
>TRBJ2-4|TRBV4-3
CASSQGQGLKPKNIQYF
>TRBJ2-3|TRBV19
CASSSSGGRRDTQYF
>TRBJ1-5|TRBV27
CASSLERGGPLNQPQHF
>TRBJ2-1|TRBV7-9
CASSLRGKNNEQFF
>TRBJ2-7|TRBV4-2
CASSQDRPSSPHEQYF
>TRBJ2-7|TRBV5-1
CASSFSGGLYEQYF
>TRBJ2-3|TRBV14
CASSQGDYTDTQYF
>TRBJ2-6|TRBV5-8
CASTPGRSSGANVLTF
>TRBJ1-1|TRBV5-1
CASSLRTLDLDRGTEAFF
>TRBJ1-1|TRBV6-5
CASSYLTATMNTEAFF
>TRBJ2-5|TRBV11-3
CASSLGGQQETQYF
>TRBJ2-1|TRBV19
CASRSLSDNEQFF
>TRBJ1-1|TRBV5-4
CASTETGDWAEAFF
>TRBJ2-3|TRBV11-2
CASSPGTSGRASTDTQYF
>TRBJ2-7|TRBV23-1
CASSQSRQGGYEQYF
>TRBJ2-1|TRBV25-1
CASSGTSGYNEQFF
>TRBJ2-1|TRBV15
CAASLAGDAYNEQFF